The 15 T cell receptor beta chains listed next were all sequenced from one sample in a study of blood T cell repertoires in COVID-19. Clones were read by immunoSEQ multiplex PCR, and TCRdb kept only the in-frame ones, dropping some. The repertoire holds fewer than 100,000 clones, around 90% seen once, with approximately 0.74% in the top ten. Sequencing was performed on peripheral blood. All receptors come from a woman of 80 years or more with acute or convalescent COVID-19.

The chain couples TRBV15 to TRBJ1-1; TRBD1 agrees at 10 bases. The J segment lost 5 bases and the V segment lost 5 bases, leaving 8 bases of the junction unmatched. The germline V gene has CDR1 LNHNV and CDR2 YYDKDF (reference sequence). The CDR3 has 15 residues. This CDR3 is CATSPPGQGVTEAFF. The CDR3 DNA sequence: TGTGCCACCAGCCCCCCAGGACAGGGGGTTACTGAAGCTTTCTTT.

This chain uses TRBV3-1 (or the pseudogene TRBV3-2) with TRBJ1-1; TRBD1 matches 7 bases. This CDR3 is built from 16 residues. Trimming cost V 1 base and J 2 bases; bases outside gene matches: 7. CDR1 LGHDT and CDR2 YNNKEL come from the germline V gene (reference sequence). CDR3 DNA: TGTGCCAGCAGCCAAGCCCGACAGGGAGGAAACACTGAAGCTTTCTTT. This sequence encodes CASSQARQGGNTEAFF.

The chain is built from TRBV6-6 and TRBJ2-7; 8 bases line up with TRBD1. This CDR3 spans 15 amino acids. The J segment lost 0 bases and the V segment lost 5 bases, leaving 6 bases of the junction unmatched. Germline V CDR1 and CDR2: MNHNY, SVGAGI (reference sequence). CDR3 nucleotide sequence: TGTGCCAGCAGTACCGGGACAGGTGACTCCTACGAGCAGTACTTC. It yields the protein CASSTGTGDSYEQYF.

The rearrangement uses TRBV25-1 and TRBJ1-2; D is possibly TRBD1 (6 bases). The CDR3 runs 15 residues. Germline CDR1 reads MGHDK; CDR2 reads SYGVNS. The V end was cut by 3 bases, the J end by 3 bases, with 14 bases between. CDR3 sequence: CASSDRGGEDYGYTF. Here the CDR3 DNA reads TGTGCCAGCAGTGATCGTGGGGGCGAGGACTATGGCTACACCTTC.

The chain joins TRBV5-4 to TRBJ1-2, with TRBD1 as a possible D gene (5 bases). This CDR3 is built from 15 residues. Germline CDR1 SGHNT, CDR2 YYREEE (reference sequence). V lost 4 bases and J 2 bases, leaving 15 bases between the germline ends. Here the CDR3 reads CASSPGGDPNYGYTF. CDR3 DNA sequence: TGTGCCAGCAGCCCCGGGGGGGATCCGAACTATGGCTACACCTTC.

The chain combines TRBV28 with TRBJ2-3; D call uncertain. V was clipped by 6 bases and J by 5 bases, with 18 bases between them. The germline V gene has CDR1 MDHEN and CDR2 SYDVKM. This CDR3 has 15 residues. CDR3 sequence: CASSPIVSLGDTQYF. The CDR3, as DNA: TGTGCCAGCAGCCCAATAGTAAGTCTTGGAGATACGCAGTATTTT.

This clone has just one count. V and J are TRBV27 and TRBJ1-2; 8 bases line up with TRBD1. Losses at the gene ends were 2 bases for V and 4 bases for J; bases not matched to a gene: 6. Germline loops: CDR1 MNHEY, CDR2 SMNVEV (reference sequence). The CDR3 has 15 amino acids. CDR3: CASSLGQGGAYGYTF. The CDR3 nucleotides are TGTGCCAGCAGTTTAGGACAGGGAGGAGCCTATGGCTACACCTTC.

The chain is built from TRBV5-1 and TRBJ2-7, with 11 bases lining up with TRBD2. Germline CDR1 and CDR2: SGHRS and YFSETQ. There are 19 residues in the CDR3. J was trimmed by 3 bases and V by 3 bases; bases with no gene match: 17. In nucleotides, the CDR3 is TGCGCCAGCAGCTACGCTCTGGGGCTAGCGGGGGGAACCGTCTACGAGCAGTACTTC. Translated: CASSYALGLAGGTVYEQYF.

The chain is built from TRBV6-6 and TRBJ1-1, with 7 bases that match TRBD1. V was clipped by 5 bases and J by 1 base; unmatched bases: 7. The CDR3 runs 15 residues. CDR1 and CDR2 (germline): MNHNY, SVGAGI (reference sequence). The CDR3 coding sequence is TGTGCCAGCAGTCGCCCAGGGGGGAGGAACACTGAAGCTTTCTTT. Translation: CASSRPGGRNTEAFF.

The CDR3 DNA sequence: TGTGCCAGCAGCTTAGTTCGACGATATTCTGGAGATAATTCACCCCTCCACTTT. It encodes CASSLVRRYSGDNSPLHF. The chain combines TRBV11-2 with TRBJ1-6; D call uncertain. The V end lost 1 base, the J end lost 5 bases, and 18 bases lay between the germline ends. Germline V gene lookup returns CDR1 SGHAT and CDR2 FQNNGV. The CDR3 loop spans 18 amino acids.

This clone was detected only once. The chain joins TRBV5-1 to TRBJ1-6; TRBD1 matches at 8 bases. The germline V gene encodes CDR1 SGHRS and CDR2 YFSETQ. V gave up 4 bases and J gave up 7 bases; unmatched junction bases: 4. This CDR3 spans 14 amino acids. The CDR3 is CASSQGQGNSPLHF. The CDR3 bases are TGCGCCAGCAGCCAAGGACAGGGAAATTCACCCCTCCACTTT.

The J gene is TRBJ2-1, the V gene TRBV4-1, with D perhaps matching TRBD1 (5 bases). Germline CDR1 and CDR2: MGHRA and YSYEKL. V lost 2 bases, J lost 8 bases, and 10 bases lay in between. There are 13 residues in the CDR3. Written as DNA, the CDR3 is TGCGCCAGCAGCCAACAGGGTACGGATGAGCAGTTCTTC. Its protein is CASSQQGTDEQFF.

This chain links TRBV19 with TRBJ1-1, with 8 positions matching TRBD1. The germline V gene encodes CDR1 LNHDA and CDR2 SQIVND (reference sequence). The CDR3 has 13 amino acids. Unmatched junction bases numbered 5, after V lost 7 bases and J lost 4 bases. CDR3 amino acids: CASNPGTGTEAFF. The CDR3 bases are TGTGCCAGTAACCCCGGGACAGGCACTGAAGCTTTCTTT.

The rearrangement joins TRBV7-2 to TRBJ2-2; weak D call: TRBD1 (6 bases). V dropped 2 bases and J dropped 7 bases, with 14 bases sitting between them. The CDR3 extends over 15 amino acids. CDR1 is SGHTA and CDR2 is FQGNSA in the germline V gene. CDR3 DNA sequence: TGTGCCAGCAGCTTAAACCTACAGGGTCTCGGGGAGCTGTTTTTT. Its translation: CASSLNLQGLGELFF.

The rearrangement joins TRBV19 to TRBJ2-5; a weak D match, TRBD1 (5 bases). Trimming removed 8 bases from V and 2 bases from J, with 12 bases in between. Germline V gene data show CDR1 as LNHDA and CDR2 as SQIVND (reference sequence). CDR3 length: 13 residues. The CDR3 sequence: CASRQIPQETQYF. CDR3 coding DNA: TGTGCCAGTCGACAGATACCTCAAGAGACCCAGTACTTC.